These 14 T cell receptor beta chains share one sample of origin, sequenced in a study of cytomegalovirus exposure and HLA in healthy donors. The PCR used 60 Vbeta and 13 Jbeta primers. Only in-frame clones appear in the TCRdb table, and some are missing; sequencing was by immunoSEQ multiplex PCR. The repertoire table contains around 75,000 clones. Sequencing was carried out using PBMCs. The receptors were sampled from a man in his forties in good health and CMV-seronegative.

The chain employs TRBV2 and TRBJ2-7; TRBD1 aligns across 7 bases. The CDR3 has 15 amino acids. Per the germline V gene, CDR1 is SNHLY and CDR2 is FYNNEI. The J segment lost 6 bases and the V segment lost 8 bases, leaving 16 bases of the junction unmatched. This CDR3 reads CASLPGVTGLVEQYF. The CDR3 nucleotides read TGTGCCAGCCTCCCCGGCGTGACAGGGTTAGTCGAGCAGTACTTC. The full variable domain, in which reference TRBV2 and TRBJ2-7 provide the parts outside the CDR3, is EPEVTQTPSHQVTQMGQEVILRCVPISNHLYFYWYRQILGQKVEFLVSFYNNEISEKSEIFDDQFSVERPDGSNFTLKIRSTKLEDSAMYFCASLPGVTGLVEQYFGPGTRLTVT.

The chain uses TRBV5-4 and TRBJ2-3; no clear D. The CDR3 extends over 13 amino acids. Germline V gene sequence: CDR1 SGHNT, CDR2 YYREEE (reference sequence). Between the trimmed V and J ends, which lost 6 bases and 3 bases, there was a span of 11 bases. The CDR3 DNA is TGTGCCAGCAACCCGAAGAGTACAGATACGCAGTATTTT. Translated, it gives CASNPKSTDTQYF.

The chain couples TRBV7-2 to TRBJ1-1; D gene uncertain. CDR1 SGHTA and CDR2 FQGNSA come from the germline V gene. This CDR3 spans 15 amino acids. The V and J ends lost 5 bases and 1 base respectively, with 14 bases between them. CDR3 in DNA: TGTGCCAGCAGCAAAACCCCAGCGTCGAACACTGAAGCTTTCTTT. This gives the protein CASSKTPASNTEAFF.

Details on this clone: The same CDR3 also results from other DNA sequences found in this sample. V usage is TRBV6-1 and J usage is TRBJ1-2; D not certain. Trimming pared 4 bases from V and 2 bases from J, leaving 5 bases between. Germline CDR1 MNHNS, CDR2 SASEGT. The CDR3 sequence is 12 residues long. CDR3 DNA sequence: TGTGCCAGCAGTGTACAGAACTATGGCTACACCTTC. This sequence encodes CASSVQNYGYTF.

This sequence joins TRBV19 and TRBJ2-7; D perhaps matches TRBD1 (5 bases). CDR3 size: 13 residues. V was clipped by 5 bases and J by 4 bases, with 12 bases between them. The germline CDR1 and CDR2 sequences are LNHDA and SQIVND (reference sequence). The CDR3 DNA follows: TGTGCCAGTAGTTATCAGGGCGGTTACGAGCAGTACTTC. This translates into CASSYQGGYEQYF. Filled out from reference TRBV19 and TRBJ2-7, the complete variable domain reads DGGITQSPKYLFRKEGQNVTLSCEQNLNHDAMYWYRQDPGQGLRLIYYSQIVNDFQKGDIAEGYSVSREKKESFPLTVTSAQKNPTAFYLCASSYQGGYEQYFGPGTRLTVT.

The chain carries TRBV6-6 and TRBJ1-1; TRBD1 matches 7 bases. Germline trimming cut 6 bases from V and 0 bases from J; bases unmatched to any gene: 10. This CDR3 has 16 residues. Germline V CDR1 and CDR2: MNHNY, SVGAGI (reference sequence). The CDR3, as DNA: TGTGCCAGCAGCCGCTGGACAGGAGAAATGAACACTGAAGCTTTCTTT. This translates into CASSRWTGEMNTEAFF.

This rearrangement joins TRBV5-6 to TRBJ2-5; 10 bases line up with TRBD2. Germline loops: CDR1 SGHDT, CDR2 YYEEEE. V lost 2 bases to trimming and J lost 5 bases; unmatched junction nucleotides: 12. The length of the CDR3 is 17 residues. The CDR3 nucleotides read TGTGCCAGCAGCTTTTTAAAAGCGGGAGGGCCTGTTGAGACCCAGTACTTC. This gives the protein CASSFLKAGGPVETQYF.

This rearrangement joins TRBV4-2 to TRBJ1-2, with 9 nucleotides matching TRBD1. The CDR3 has 15 residues. The V gene's germline CDR1 is LGHNA and CDR2 YNFKEQ. V lost 1 base to trimming and J lost 2 bases; unmatched junction nucleotides: 2. The CDR3 nucleotides read TGTGCCAGCAGCCAAGCCGGACAGGGGAACTATGGCTACACCTTC. It is translated as CASSQAGQGNYGYTF.

The chain is built from TRBV29-1 and TRBJ2-1, with D hard to call. This CDR3 region has 13 residues. V gave up 4 bases and J gave up 0 bases, with 7 bases separating them. Germline CDR1 SQVTM, CDR2 ANQGSEA. CDR3 in DNA: TGCAGCGTTGGTGTTAGCTCCTACAATGAGCAGTTCTTC. This translates into CSVGVSSYNEQFF.

V is TRBV4-3 and J is TRBJ2-2; TRBD2 matches 10 bases. The CDR3 has 16 amino acids. With 6 bases clipped from V and 2 bases from J, the junction kept 6 bases outside the gene matches. Germline V gene lookup returns CDR1 LGHNA and CDR2 YSLEER. For the CDR3, the DNA is TGCGCCAGCAGGTCAACTAGCGGGACTAACACCGGGGAGCTGTTTTTT. It is translated as CASRSTSGTNTGELFF.

This chain links TRBV29-1 with TRBJ2-1, with D maybe TRBD1 (6 bases). CDR3 length equals 14 residues. V was shortened by 1 base and J by 7 bases, with 14 bases between the two germline ends. Germline CDR1 reads SQVTM; CDR2 reads ANQGSEA. CDR3 sequence: CSVEGGQAINEQFF. CDR3 bases: TGCAGCGTTGAAGGGGGGCAGGCTATTAATGAGCAGTTCTTC.

The chain joins TRBV18 to TRBJ2-7, with 16 bases that match TRBD2. CDR1 and CDR2 (germline): KGHSH, LQKENI. Trimming cost V 4 bases and J 4 bases; bases outside gene matches: 1. The CDR3 extends over 15 amino acids. Here the CDR3 reads CASSLGLAGGYEQYF. CDR3 nucleotides: TGTGCCAGCTCACTGGGACTAGCGGGAGGGTACGAGCAGTACTTC.

The rearrangement uses TRBV4-1 and TRBJ2-7; TRBD1 aligns across 9 bases. The V and J ends lost 4 bases and 2 bases, in that order; junction bases with no gene match: 3. Looked up from germline, CDR1 is MGHRA and CDR2 is YSYEKL. The CDR3 contains 14 residues. The CDR3, as DNA: TGCGCCAGCAGCCTGGACAGGGGAACCTACGAGCAGTACTTC. It is translated as CASSLDRGTYEQYF.

CDR3 loop: CASFGGVITHGYTF. CDR3 in DNA: TGTGCCAGCTTCGGCGGGGTAATTACCCATGGCTACACCTTC. The rearrangement uses TRBV6-5 and TRBJ1-2; unclear D gene. Trimming left V 8 bases short and J 6 bases short, with 19 bases between. The CDR3 has 14 amino acids. Per germline, CDR1 MNHEY and CDR2 SVGAGI.